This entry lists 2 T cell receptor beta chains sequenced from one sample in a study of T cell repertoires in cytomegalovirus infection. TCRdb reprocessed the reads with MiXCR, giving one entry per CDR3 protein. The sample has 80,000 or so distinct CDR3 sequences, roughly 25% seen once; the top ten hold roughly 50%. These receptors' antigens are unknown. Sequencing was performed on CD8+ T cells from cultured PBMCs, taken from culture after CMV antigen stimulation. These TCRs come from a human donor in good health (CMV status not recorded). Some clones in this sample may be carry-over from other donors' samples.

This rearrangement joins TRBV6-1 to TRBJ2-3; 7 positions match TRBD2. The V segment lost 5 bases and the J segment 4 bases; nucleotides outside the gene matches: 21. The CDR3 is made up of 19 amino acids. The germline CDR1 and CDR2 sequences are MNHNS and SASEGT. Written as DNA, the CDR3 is TGTGCCAGCAGTCCGGGACTAACCAATTACGGGGGTTGGGCAGATACGCAGTATTTT. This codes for CASSPGLTNYGGWADTQYF.

CDR3 coding DNA: TGTGCCAGCAGTTATCCTCTAGCGTCCTCCTACGAGCAGTACTTC. Translation gives CASSYPLASSYEQYF. The chain has TRBV6-2 or TRBV6-3 and TRBJ2-7, with D possibly matching TRBD2 (6 bases). Per the germline V gene, CDR1 is MNHEY and CDR2 is SVGEGT. The CDR3 has 15 residues. The V gene lost 3 bases and the J gene lost 0 bases, with 12 bases spanning the gap.